This note documents a single TCR beta chain sequence. Its cognate antigen is unknown. This entry comes from a study of cytomegalovirus exposure and HLA in healthy donors. As for the study in general: Unique TCRs numbering some 80 million, obtained from HLA-typed donors, made up an early data release.

The PCR had 60 Vbeta and 13 Jbeta primers. Sequencing was performed with immunoSEQ multiplex PCR; in TCRdb, only in-frame clones are kept and a portion is missing. Of 150,000 to 200,000 clones in the sample, 65% to 70% were seen once. Regarding the study as a whole: High specificity and sensitivity for cytomegalovirus status were reported for the classifier.

The sequenced sample was PBMCs. This TCR came from a man aged 25-45 years in good health and CMV-seropositive.

CDR3 bases: TGTGCCAGCAGCTTAGGACAGGGTTATAGGGGCTACACCTTC. Amino acids: CASSLGQGYRGYTF. The chain combines TRBV5-6 with TRBJ1-2; 8 bases are shared with TRBD1. V was clipped by 2 bases and J by 8 bases; unmatched bases: 8. CDR1 is SGHDT, CDR2 YYEEEE, per germline. The CDR3 sequence is 14 residues long.